The 23 T cell receptor beta chains given below trace back to one sample, sequenced in a study of technical replicates of blood from a few donors. Clones were sequenced by immunoSEQ multiplex PCR, and TCRdb holds only the in-frame ones, with some missing. The sample lists about 73,000 clones; 90% to 95% were seen once. Sequencing input: T cells isolated from PBMCs. The receptors were gathered from a human donor in good health.

The rearrangement joins TRBV27 to TRBJ2-7, with 11 bases that match TRBD2. Germline V gives CDR1 MNHEY, CDR2 SMNVEV (reference sequence). Unmatched junction bases numbered 4, after V lost 3 bases and J lost 3 bases. This CDR3 has 15 amino acids. The CDR3 coding sequence is TGTGCCAGCAGTTTTATTACTAGCGGGAGCTACGAGCAGTACTTC. It specifies CASSFITSGSYEQYF.

With regard to this clone: One end of the junction does not line up with germline, which may come from a read error. The chain is built from TRBV7-7 and TRBJ2-5; 7 bases agree with TRBD1. The V gene's germline CDR1 is SSHAT and CDR2 FNYEAQ (reference sequence). The CDR3 is made up of 13 amino acids. The CDR3 spells CASSSGQQETQYF. As DNA, the CDR3 is TGTGCTAGCAGCTCGGGACAGCAAGAGACCCAGTACTTC.

The chain joins TRBV18 to TRBJ2-7; weak D call: TRBD1 (6 bases). V lost 5 bases and J 6 bases, leaving 14 bases between the germline ends. Germline V CDR1 and CDR2: KGHSH, LQKENI. The CDR3 runs 13 residues. The CDR3, as DNA: TGTGCCAGCTCATTACAGGACAGTCGCGAGCAGTACTTC. Residues: CASSLQDSREQYF.

J is TRBJ1-4 and V is TRBV6-1; no definite D call. The CDR3 extends over 16 amino acids. Germline V CDR1 and CDR2: MNHNS, SASEGT. Trimming left V 0 bases short and J 3 bases short, with 11 bases between. The CDR3 loop reads CASSEAWFIANEKLFF. CDR3 in DNA: TGTGCCAGCAGTGAAGCCTGGTTTATAGCTAATGAAAAACTGTTTTTT.

The count of this clone is one. The J gene is TRBJ1-5, the V gene TRBV28; D call uncertain. The V gene's germline CDR1 is MDHEN and CDR2 SYDVKM. The CDR3 contains 11 residues. With 4 bases removed from V and 10 bases from J, the gap between germline ends came to 8 bases. CDR3: CASSSGSPQHF. As DNA, the CDR3 is TGTGCCAGCAGTTCCGGTAGCCCCCAGCATTTT.

The rearrangement joins TRBV13 to TRBJ2-5; TRBD2 matches at 11 bases. This CDR3 has 16 amino acids. In germline, CDR1 is PRHDT, CDR2 FYEKMQ (reference sequence). The V gene end was trimmed by 5 bases and the J gene end by 0 bases; junction bases not matched to a gene: 5. Here the CDR3 DNA reads TGTGCCAGCAGCCTTCGGACTAGCGGGTACCAAGAGACCCAGTACTTC. Translated: CASSLRTSGYQETQYF.

The genes are TRBV25-1 and TRBJ2-4; possibly TRBD1 for D (6 bases). The CDR3 is made up of 17 amino acids. Trimming pared 4 bases from V and 0 bases from J, leaving 16 bases between. The germline CDR1 and CDR2 sequences are MGHDK and SYGVNS. This chain's CDR3 is CASSASRTARAKNIQYF. The CDR3 DNA follows: TGTGCCAGCAGTGCCTCCCGGACAGCCAGAGCCAAAAACATTCAGTACTTC.

This clone was observed a single time. The CDR3 region is CASSLNSDTEAFF. The DNA of the CDR3 is TGTGCCAGCAGCTTAAATTCTGACACTGAAGCTTTCTTT. This chain connects TRBV11-3 to TRBJ1-1; the D is unclear. The CDR3 loop spans 13 amino acids. From germline, CDR1 is SGHNT and CDR2 YENEEA. Trimming shortened V by 2 bases and J by 3 bases, and 7 bases separated the two germline ends.

This clone was picked up one time. CDR3 nucleotide sequence: TGTGCCAGCAGCTCTCCGGACAATGAGCAGTTCTTC. Protein sequence: CASSSPDNEQFF. The chain links TRBV7-8 to TRBJ2-1; D not resolved. V shed 4 bases and J shed 5 bases, with 6 bases lying between them. The germline V gene has CDR1 SGHVS and CDR2 FQNEAQ. CDR3 length: 12 residues.

The V call is TRBV23-1, the J call TRBJ1-2, with 7 bases lining up with TRBD1. TRBV23-1 is classed as an ORF, of uncertain function. V was clipped by 6 bases and J by 5 bases; unmatched bases: 6. The CDR3 is 13 residues long. The CDR3 here is CASSRRDSYGYTF. In DNA, the CDR3 is TGCGCCAGCAGCCGCAGGGACAGTTATGGCTACACCTTC.

This rearrangement joins TRBV10-3 to TRBJ1-5; D unresolved. The CDR3 runs 12 residues. Germline V gives CDR1 ENHRY, CDR2 SYGVKD. Trimming cost V 8 bases and J 5 bases, with 10 bases left between them. DNA of the CDR3: TGTGCCATCTCGAGAGAGGATCAGCCCCAGCATTTT. This codes for CAISREDQPQHF.

The rearrangement uses TRBV6-1 and TRBJ2-2; D gene uncertain. The germline V gene encodes CDR1 MNHNS and CDR2 SASEGT. Trimming took off 7 bases at V and 6 bases at J, with 9 bases between the two ends. CDR3 size: 12 residues. The CDR3 sequence: CASNMVAGELFF. In nucleotides, the CDR3 is TGTGCCAGCAATATGGTAGCCGGGGAGCTGTTTTTT.

The gene calls are TRBV27 and TRBJ2-3; D is perhaps TRBD1 (6 bases). This CDR3 contains 16 residues. Deletions cut 2 bases from V and 2 bases from J, with 14 bases between. The germline CDR1 and CDR2 sequences are MNHEY and SMNVEV (reference sequence). CDR3 nucleotides: TGTGCCAGCAGTTTAATTGGGACACCACACACAGATACGCAGTATTTT. Translation: CASSLIGTPHTDTQYF.

This clone was seen once. The genes are TRBV18 and TRBJ1-5; the match to TRBD1 covers 8 bases. The CDR3 sequence is 16 residues long. The junction had 5 bases not matched to a gene; V was cut back by 3 bases and J by 1 base. CDR1 and CDR2 (germline): KGHSH, LQKENI. The CDR3 region is CASSPRQGQSNQPQHF. The DNA of the CDR3 is TGTGCCAGCTCACCCCGACAGGGGCAAAGCAATCAGCCCCAGCATTTT.

The chain joins TRBV5-4 to TRBJ2-5; 10 bases are shared with TRBD2. Germline CDR1 and CDR2: SGHNT and YYREEE (reference sequence). This CDR3 is 15 amino acids long. With 5 bases clipped from V and 1 base from J, the junction kept 5 bases outside the gene matches. The CDR3 protein is CASSQTSGSQETQYF. The CDR3 nucleotides read TGTGCCAGCAGTCAGACTAGCGGGTCCCAAGAGACCCAGTACTTC. The variable domain in full, completed from reference TRBV5-4 and TRBJ2-5, reads ETGVTQSPTHLIKTRGQQVTLRCSSQSGHNTVSWYQQALGQGPQFIFQYYREEENGRGNFPPRFSGLQFPNYSSELNVNALELDDSALYLCASSQTSGSQETQYFGPGTRLLVL.

V is TRBV7-2 and J is TRBJ2-1; perhaps TRBD2 as D (6 bases). The CDR3 extends over 15 amino acids. Germline V gene sequence: CDR1 SGHTA, CDR2 FQGNSA. The ends were cut back, 6 bases at V and 6 bases at J, with 18 bases in the middle. The CDR3 spells CASRPKKLASNEQFF. Written as DNA, the CDR3 is TGTGCCAGCAGACCGAAAAAACTAGCCTCCAATGAGCAGTTCTTC.

The chain carries TRBV9 and TRBJ1-1; D not certain. CDR3 length: 15 residues. Trimming removed 0 bases from V and 1 base from J, with 10 bases in between. The germline CDR1 and CDR2 sequences are SGDLS and YYNGEE. In DNA, the CDR3 is TGTGCCAGCAGCGTAGTGGGCAGCCGGAACACTGAAGCTTTCTTT. This codes for CASSVVGSRNTEAFF.

V is TRBV28 and J is TRBJ2-7, with D possibly TRBD1 on 6 matching bases. The CDR3 runs 16 residues. Trimming left V 3 bases short and J 0 bases short, with 15 bases between. Germline V gene sequence: CDR1 MDHEN, CDR2 SYDVKM. The CDR3 reads CASSFRTTGSSYEQYF. CDR3 DNA sequence: TGTGCCAGCAGTTTTCGAACGACAGGTAGCTCCTACGAGCAGTACTTC.

The gene calls are TRBV7-9 and TRBJ2-7, with TRBD2 matching over 12 bases. The germline V gene has CDR1 SEHNR and CDR2 FQNEAQ (reference sequence). This CDR3 has 13 amino acids. V was clipped by 2 bases and J by 7 bases; unmatched bases: 0. The CDR3 loop is CASSLTSGGEQYF. CDR3 nucleotide sequence: TGTGCCAGCAGCTTAACTAGCGGGGGGGAGCAGTACTTC.

CDR3 protein: CASSVGGGEQYF. The CDR3 nucleotides are TGCGCCAGCAGCGTGGGAGGGGGCGAGCAGTACTTC. The genes are TRBV5-1 and TRBJ2-7; tentatively, D is TRBD2 (7 bases). Deletions cut 4 bases from V and 6 bases from J, with 11 bases between. The germline gives CDR1 SGHRS, CDR2 YFSETQ. The CDR3 is 12 residues long.

The chain is built from TRBV28 and TRBJ1-2; a weak D match, TRBD1 (6 bases). The germline V gene has CDR1 MDHEN and CDR2 SYDVKM. The CDR3 length is 13 residues. V was trimmed by 6 bases and J by 13 bases, leaving 21 bases between them. DNA of the CDR3: TGTGCCAGCAGCCTAGGACAGATCCCCCTTTGCACCTTC. Encoded protein: CASSLGQIPLCTF.

V and J are TRBV4-1 and TRBJ2-7, with D possibly matching TRBD2 (5 bases). The CDR3 runs to 12 residues. The V and J ends lost 4 bases and 3 bases respectively, with 7 bases between them. CDR1 is MGHRA, CDR2 YSYEKL, per germline. CDR3 in amino acids: CASSPGNYEQYF. The CDR3 nucleotides are TGCGCCAGCAGCCCCGGGAACTACGAGCAGTACTTC.

This clone was seen just once. This chain joins TRBV7-9 and TRBJ1-1, with 7 bases aligning to TRBD1. The CDR3 extends over 14 amino acids. Germline lookup yields CDR1 SEHNR and CDR2 FQNEAQ (reference sequence). Trimming removed 5 bases from V and 6 bases from J; junction bases left unmatched: 9. The CDR3 spells CASSPLTGLSEAFF. The CDR3 DNA reads TGTGCCAGCAGCCCCTTGACAGGGTTATCTGAAGCTTTCTTT. Filled out from reference TRBV7-9 and TRBJ1-1, the complete variable domain reads DTGVSQNPRHKITKRGQNVTFRCDPISEHNRLYWYRQTLGQGPEFLTYFQNEAQLEKSRLLSDRFSAERPKGSFSTLEIQRTEQGDSAMYLCASSPLTGLSEAFFGQGTRLTVV.